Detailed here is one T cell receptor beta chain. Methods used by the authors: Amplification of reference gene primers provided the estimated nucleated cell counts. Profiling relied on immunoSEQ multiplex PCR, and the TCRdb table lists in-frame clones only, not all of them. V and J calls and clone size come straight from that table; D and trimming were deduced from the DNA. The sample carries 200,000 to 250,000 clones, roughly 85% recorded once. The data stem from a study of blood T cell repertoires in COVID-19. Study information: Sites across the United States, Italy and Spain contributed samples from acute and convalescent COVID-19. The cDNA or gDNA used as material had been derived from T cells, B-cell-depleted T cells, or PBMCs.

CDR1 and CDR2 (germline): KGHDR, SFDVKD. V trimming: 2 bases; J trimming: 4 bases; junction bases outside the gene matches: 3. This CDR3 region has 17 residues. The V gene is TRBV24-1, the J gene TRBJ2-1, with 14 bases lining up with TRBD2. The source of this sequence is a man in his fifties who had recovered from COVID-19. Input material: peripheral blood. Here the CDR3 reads CATSDSRLAGGYNEQFF. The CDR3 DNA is TGTGCCACCAGTGATTCCCGACTAGCGGGGGGGTACAATGAGCAGTTCTTC.